This is a list of T cell receptor beta chains from one sample in a study of blood T cell repertoires in COVID-19. Using immunoSEQ multiplex PCR, the repertoire was profiled, and TCRdb retains in-frame clones only, with some absent. Found here are about 110,000 clones, 70% to 90% of them singletons; the top ten hold around 4.8%. Sequencing was carried out using peripheral blood. Receptors originate from a human donor in a cohort sampled during active COVID-19. Both conserved end residues are part of each CDR3. The D gene is left open where the match is weak. Size is stated for part of the rows, as once, few or many counts, or as a class when the clone is expanded.

v_call	clone_size	d_call	j_call	cdr3_aa	cdr3_nt
TRBV7-3	NA	TRBD2	TRBJ2-1	CASSRPGLAGGRNEQFF	TGTGCCAGCAGCCGCCCCGGACTAGCGGGGGGGCGGAATGAGCAGTTCTTC
TRBV30	once	TRBD2	TRBJ2-7	CAWTRTSGSYEQYF	TGTGCCTGGACTCGGACTAGCGGCTCCTACGAGCAGTACTTC
TRBV6-2/TRBV6-3	NA	TRBD2	TRBJ2-1	CASSPKSMLAGFVNEQFF	TGTGCCAGCAGTCCCAAGTCAATGCTAGCGGGTTTCGTCAATGAGCAGTTCTTC
TRBV30	NA	NA	TRBJ1-2	CASSGGRSLGPF	TGTGCCTCCTCGGGGGGGAGGTCTTTAGGCCCCTTC
TRBV28	NA	TRBD1	TRBJ1-6	CASSPGQPNSPLHF	TGTGCCAGCAGTCCGGGACAGCCGAATTCACCCCTCCACTTT
TRBV7-9	once	TRBD1	TRBJ1-4	CASSNIDRALFF	TGTGCCAGCAGCAACATCGACAGGGCACTGTTTTTT
TRBV28	NA	NA	TRBJ2-1	CASSAPDGNNEQFF	TGTGCCAGCAGCGCTCCGGACGGGAACAATGAGCAGTTCTTC
TRBV5-1	NA	NA	TRBJ2-2	CASSFRTAKTGELFF	TGCGCCAGCAGCTTTAGGACAGCGAAGACCGGGGAGCTGTTTTTT
TRBV7-9	NA	TRBD1	TRBJ1-2	CASSLGTGNYGYTF	TGTGCCAGCAGCTTAGGGACAGGAAACTATGGCTACACCTTC
TRBV29-1	NA	NA	TRBJ2-7	CSVDIGEAYEQYF	TGCAGCGTTGATATAGGGGAGGCCTACGAGCAGTACTTC
TRBV9	NA	NA	TRBJ2-3	CASSETGDTQYF	TGTGCCAGCAGCGAAACGGGGGATACGCAGTATTTT
TRBV19	NA	NA	TRBJ1-1	CASSMRKPNTEAFF	TGTGCCAGTAGTATGCGTAAACCGAACACTGAAGCTTTCTTT
TRBV6-6	NA	TRBD2	TRBJ2-2	CASTRGLAGGNTGELFF	TGTGCCAGCACTCGAGGCCTAGCGGGAGGGAACACCGGGGAGCTGTTTTTT
TRBV7-2	NA	NA	TRBJ2-7	CASSLGQGEYEQYF	TGTGCCAGCAGCTTAGGGCAGGGCGAGTACGAGCAGTACTTC
TRBV28	NA	NA	TRBJ2-5	CASSLDIREKETQYF	TGTGCCAGCAGTTTAGATATAAGGGAGAAGGAGACCCAGTACTTC
TRBV6-2/TRBV6-3	NA	TRBD2	TRBJ2-1	CASSSPLAGVYNEQFF	TGTGCCAGCAGTTCACCTTTAGCGGGGGTCTACAATGAGCAGTTCTTC
TRBV30	NA	TRBD1	TRBJ2-5	CAWSGVEGQGKAQYF	TGTGCCTGGAGCGGGGTAGAGGGACAGGGAAAGGCCCAGTACTTC
TRBV3-1/TRBV3-2	once	NA	TRBJ2-3	CASSQQGFYTDTQYF	TGTGCCAGCAGCCAACAGGGATTTTATACAGATACGCAGTATTTT
TRBV30	NA	TRBD1	TRBJ2-1	CAWLRQGRFNEQFF	TGTGCCTGGTTACGACAGGGGAGATTCAATGAGCAGTTCTTC
TRBV5-4	once	NA	TRBJ2-7	CASSLETGLGSWEQYF	TGTGCCAGCAGCTTGGAGACAGGATTAGGATCTTGGGAGCAGTACTTC
TRBV7-2	NA	NA	TRBJ2-1	CASSFGGYNEQFF	TGTGCCAGCAGCTTCGGGGGATACAATGAGCAGTTCTTC
TRBV21-1	NA	NA	TRBJ2-4	CASSTRQGTAKNIQYF	TGTGCCAGCAGCACCCGACAGGGAACAGCCAAAAACATTCAGTACTTC
TRBV19	NA	TRBD2	TRBJ2-3	CASSMTSGRLSTSTDTQYF	TGTGCCAGTAGTATGACTAGCGGGAGGCTATCCACTAGCACAGATACGCAGTATTTT
TRBV2	NA	NA	TRBJ1-5	CASSESEAQHF	TGTGCCAGCAGTGAATCAGAAGCCCAGCATTTT
TRBV19	NA	NA	TRBJ1-1	CASRPRTDEAFF	TGTGCCAGTAGACCCAGGACAGATGAAGCTTTCTTT
TRBV5-1	NA	NA	TRBJ1-4	CASSLAQGNEKLFF	TGCGCCAGCAGCTTGGCTCAGGGCAATGAAAAACTGTTTTTT
TRBV25-1	NA	TRBD1	TRBJ1-2	CASSETGYGYGYTF	TGTGCCAGCAGTGAGACAGGGTACGGCTATGGCTACACCTTC
TRBV11-2	NA	NA	TRBJ1-1	CASSLTRLTGEAFF	TGTGCCAGCAGCTTAACCCGTTTGACGGGTGAAGCTTTCTTT
TRBV2	NA	TRBD2	TRBJ2-3	CASSVGSGTNTDTQYF	TGTGCCAGCAGTGTGGGTAGCGGGACCAACACAGATACGCAGTATTTT
TRBV13	NA	TRBD1	TRBJ2-7	CASSRTGVYEQYF	TGTGCCAGCAGCAGGACAGGCGTCTACGAGCAGTACTTC
TRBV25-1	NA	NA	TRBJ1-1	CASSGRGMIMNTEAFF	TGTGCCAGCAGTGGCAGGGGCATGATTATGAACACTGAAGCTTTCTTT
TRBV5-1	NA	NA	TRBJ1-5	CASSLAGGDSNQPQHF	TGCGCCAGCAGCTTGGCGGGGGGAGATAGCAATCAGCCCCAGCATTTT
TRBV18	once	NA	TRBJ1-6	CASSFDRKYNSPLHF	TGTGCCAGTTCCTTCGACAGGAAATATAATTCACCCCTCCACTTT
TRBV3-1/TRBV3-2	NA	TRBD2	TRBJ2-7	CASSQYQASGSYEQYF	TGTGCCAGCAGCCAGTATCAGGCTAGCGGGAGCTACGAGCAGTACTTC
TRBV9	NA	TRBD2	TRBJ2-1	CASSGLAGGLQDEQFF	TGTGCCAGCAGTGGTTTAGCGGGAGGGCTTCAAGATGAGCAGTTCTTC
TRBV24-1	NA	TRBD1	TRBJ1-4	CATSDSTGVLRDEKLFF	TGTGCCACCAGTGACTCGACAGGGGTTCTTAGGGATGAAAAACTGTTTTTT